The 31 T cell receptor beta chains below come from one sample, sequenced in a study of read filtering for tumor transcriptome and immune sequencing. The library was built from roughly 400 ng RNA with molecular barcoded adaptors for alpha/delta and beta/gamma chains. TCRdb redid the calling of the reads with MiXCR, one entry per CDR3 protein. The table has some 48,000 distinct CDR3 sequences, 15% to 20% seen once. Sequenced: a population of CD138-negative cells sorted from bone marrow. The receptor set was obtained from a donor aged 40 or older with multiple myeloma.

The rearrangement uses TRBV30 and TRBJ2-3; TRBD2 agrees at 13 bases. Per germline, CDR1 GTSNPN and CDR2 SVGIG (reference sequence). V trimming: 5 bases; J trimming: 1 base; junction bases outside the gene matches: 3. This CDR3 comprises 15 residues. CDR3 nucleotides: TGTGCCTGGGGGACTAGCGGGATTCGCACAGATACGCAGTATTTT. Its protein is CAWGTSGIRTDTQYF.

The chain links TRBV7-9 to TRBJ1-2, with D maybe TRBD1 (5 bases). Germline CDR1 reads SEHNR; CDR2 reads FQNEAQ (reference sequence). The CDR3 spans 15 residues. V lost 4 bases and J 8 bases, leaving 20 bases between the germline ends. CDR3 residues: CASSSLTGTPHGYTF. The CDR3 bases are TGTGCCAGCAGCTCTCTAACCGGGACGCCCCACGGCTACACCTTC.

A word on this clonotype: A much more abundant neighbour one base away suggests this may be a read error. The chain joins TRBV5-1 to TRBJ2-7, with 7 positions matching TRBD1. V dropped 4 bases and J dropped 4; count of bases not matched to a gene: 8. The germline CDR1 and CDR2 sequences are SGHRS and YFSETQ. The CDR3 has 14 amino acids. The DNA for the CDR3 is TGCGCCAGCAGCGAGGGACAGATATTTTACGAGCAGTACTTC. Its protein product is CASSEGQIFYEQYF.

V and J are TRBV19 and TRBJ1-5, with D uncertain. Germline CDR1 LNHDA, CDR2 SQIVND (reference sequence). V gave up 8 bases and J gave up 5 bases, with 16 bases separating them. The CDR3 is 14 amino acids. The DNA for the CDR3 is TGTGCCAGTTCGAACGAGGCGCGGGATCAGCCCCAGCATTTT. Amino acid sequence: CASSNEARDQPQHF.

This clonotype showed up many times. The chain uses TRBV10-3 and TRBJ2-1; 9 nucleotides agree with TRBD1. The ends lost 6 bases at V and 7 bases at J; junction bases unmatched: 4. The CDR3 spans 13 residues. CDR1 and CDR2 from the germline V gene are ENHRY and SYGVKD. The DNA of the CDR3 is TGTGCCATCAGCCGGACAGGGGAAAATGAGCAGTTCTTC. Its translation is CAISRTGENEQFF.

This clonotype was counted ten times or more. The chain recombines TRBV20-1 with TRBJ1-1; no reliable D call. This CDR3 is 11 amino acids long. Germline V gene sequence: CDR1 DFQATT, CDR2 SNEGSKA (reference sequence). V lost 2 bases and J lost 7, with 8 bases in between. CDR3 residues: CSARFAYEAFF. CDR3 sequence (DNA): TGCAGTGCTAGATTCGCTTATGAAGCTTTCTTT.

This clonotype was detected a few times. The CDR3 here is CASSYSVSVTGGSEQYF. Written as DNA, the CDR3 is TGTGCCAGCAGTTACTCGGTATCAGTGACAGGGGGCAGTGAGCAGTACTTC. The rearrangement joins TRBV6-5 to TRBJ2-7; 10 bases are shared with TRBD1. V was clipped by 0 bases and J by 7 bases; unmatched bases: 12. CDR1 and CDR2 from the germline V gene are MNHEY and SVGAGI. This CDR3 region has 17 residues.

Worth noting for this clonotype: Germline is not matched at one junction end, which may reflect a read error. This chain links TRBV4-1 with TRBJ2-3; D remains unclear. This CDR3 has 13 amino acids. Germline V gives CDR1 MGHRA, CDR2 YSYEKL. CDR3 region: CSSIHRGTDTQYF. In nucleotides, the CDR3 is TGCTCCAGCATCCACCGGGGCACAGATACGCAGTATTTT.

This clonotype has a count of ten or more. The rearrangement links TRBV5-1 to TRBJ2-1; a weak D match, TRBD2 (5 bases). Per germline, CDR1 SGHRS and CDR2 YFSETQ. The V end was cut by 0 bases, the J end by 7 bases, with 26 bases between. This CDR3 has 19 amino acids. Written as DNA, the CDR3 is TGCGCCAGCAGCTTGGGAATCGGCCCAGTGGGAGAGGGTTTTAATGAGCAGTTCTTC. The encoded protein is CASSLGIGPVGEGFNEQFF.

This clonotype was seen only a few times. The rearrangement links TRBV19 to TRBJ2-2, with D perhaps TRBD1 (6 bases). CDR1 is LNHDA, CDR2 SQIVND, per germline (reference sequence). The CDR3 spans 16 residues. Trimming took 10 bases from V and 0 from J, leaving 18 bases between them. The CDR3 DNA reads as TGTGCCACTTTACGACCTCGGACAGCGAACACCGGGGAGCTGTTTTTT. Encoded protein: CATLRPRTANTGELFF.

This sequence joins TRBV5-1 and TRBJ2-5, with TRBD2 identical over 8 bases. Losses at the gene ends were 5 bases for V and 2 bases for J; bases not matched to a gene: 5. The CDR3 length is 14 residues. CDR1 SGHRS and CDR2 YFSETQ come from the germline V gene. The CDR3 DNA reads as TGCGCCAGCAGACGGCCTAGCGGGCAAGAGACCCAGTACTTC. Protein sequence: CASRRPSGQETQYF.

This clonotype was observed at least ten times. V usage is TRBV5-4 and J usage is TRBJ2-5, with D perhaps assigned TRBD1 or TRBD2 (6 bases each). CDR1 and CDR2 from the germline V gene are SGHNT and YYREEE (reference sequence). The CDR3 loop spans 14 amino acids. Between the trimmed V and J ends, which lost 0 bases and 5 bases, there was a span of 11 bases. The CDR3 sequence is CASSLAGAWETQYF. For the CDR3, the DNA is TGTGCCAGCAGCTTGGCGGGGGCCTGGGAGACCCAGTACTTC.

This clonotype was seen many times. The CDR3 reads CASSLDRVSSNTEAFF. CDR3 DNA: TGCGCCAGCAGCCTCGACAGGGTCAGCTCCAACACTGAAGCTTTCTTT. The V gene is TRBV5-1, the J gene TRBJ1-1, with 7 bases identical to TRBD1. Germline CDR1 reads SGHRS; CDR2 reads YFSETQ. The CDR3 is made up of 16 amino acids. With 4 bases clipped from V and 2 bases from J, the junction kept 11 bases outside the gene matches.

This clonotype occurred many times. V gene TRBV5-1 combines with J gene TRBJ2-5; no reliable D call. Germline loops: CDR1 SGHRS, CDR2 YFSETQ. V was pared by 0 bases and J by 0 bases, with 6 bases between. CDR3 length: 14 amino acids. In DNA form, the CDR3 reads TGCGCCAGCAGCTTGGATGGGTACCAAGAGACCCAGTACTTC. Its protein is CASSLDGYQETQYF.

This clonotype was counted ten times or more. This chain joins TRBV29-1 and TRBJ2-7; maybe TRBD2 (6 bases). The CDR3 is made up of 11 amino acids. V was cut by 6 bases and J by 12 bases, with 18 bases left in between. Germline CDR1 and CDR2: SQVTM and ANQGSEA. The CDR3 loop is CSVTQGGSVYF. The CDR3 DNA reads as TGCAGCGTAACCCAAGGAGGGAGTGTGTACTTC.

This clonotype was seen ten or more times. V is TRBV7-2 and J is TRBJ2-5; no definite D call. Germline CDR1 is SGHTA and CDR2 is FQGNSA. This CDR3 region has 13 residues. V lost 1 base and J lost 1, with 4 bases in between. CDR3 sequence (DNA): TGTGCCAGCAGCTTAGGGGTCCAAGAGACCCAGTACTTC. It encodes CASSLGVQETQYF.

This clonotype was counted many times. The CDR3, as DNA: TGCAGTGCTAGAGGGCATCCCATTCGCCCTCTCGAGCAGTACTTC. It codes for CSARGHPIRPLEQYF. V gene TRBV20-1 combines with J gene TRBJ2-7; the D is unclear. V was clipped by 1 base and J by 6 bases, with 19 bases between them. The CDR3 consists of 15 residues. Looked up from germline, CDR1 is DFQATT and CDR2 is SNEGSKA (reference sequence).

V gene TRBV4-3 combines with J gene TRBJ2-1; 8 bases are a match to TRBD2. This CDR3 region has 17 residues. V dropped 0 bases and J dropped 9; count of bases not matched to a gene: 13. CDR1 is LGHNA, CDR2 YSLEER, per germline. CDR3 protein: CASSQDVMGLEPREQFF. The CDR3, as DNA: TGCGCCAGCAGCCAAGATGTGATGGGACTAGAGCCTCGTGAGCAGTTCTTC.

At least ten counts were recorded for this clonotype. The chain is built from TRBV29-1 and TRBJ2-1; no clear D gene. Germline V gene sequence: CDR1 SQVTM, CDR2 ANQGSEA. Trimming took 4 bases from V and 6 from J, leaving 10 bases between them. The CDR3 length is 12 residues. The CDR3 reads CSVGHLGNEQFF. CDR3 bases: TGCAGCGTTGGTCACCTCGGCAATGAGCAGTTCTTC.

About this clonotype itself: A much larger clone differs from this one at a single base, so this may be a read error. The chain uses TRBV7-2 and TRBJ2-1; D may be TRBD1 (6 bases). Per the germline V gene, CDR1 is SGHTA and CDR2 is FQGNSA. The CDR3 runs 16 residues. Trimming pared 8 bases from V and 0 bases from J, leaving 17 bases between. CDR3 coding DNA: TGTGCCAGCGGCCCCTTGAGGGGGAACTCCTACAATGAGCAGTTCTTC. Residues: CASGPLRGNSYNEQFF.

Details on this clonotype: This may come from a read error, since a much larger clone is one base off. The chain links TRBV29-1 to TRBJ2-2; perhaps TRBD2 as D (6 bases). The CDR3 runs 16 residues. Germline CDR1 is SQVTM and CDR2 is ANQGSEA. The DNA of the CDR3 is TGCAGCGCGGCGGGGCCGCCAGGGAAAAACACCGGGGAGCTGTCTTTT. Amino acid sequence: CSAAGPPGKNTGELSF.

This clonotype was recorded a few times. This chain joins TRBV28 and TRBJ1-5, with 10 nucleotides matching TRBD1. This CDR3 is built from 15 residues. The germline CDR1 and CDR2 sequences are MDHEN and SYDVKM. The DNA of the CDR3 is TGTTCCACCCGACAGGGGGCGCGCGGCAATCAGCCCCAGCATTTT. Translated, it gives CSTRQGARGNQPQHF.

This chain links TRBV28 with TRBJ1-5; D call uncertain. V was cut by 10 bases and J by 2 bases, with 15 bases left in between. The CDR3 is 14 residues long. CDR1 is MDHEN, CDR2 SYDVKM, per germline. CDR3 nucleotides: TGTGCCACCCAGTGGGAAAACGGCAATCAGCCCCAGCATTTT. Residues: CATQWENGNQPQHF.

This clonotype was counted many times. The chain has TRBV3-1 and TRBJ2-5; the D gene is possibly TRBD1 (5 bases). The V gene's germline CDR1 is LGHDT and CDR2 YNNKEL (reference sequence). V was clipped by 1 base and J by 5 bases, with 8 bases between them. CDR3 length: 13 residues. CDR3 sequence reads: CASSQAGLETQYF. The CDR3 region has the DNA TGTGCCAGCAGCCAAGCAGGGTTGGAGACCCAGTACTTC.

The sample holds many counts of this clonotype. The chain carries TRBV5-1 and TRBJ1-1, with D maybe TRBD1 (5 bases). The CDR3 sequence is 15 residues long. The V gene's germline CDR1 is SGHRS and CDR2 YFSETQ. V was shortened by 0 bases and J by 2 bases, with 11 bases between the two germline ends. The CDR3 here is CASSLVYGGNTEAFF. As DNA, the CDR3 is TGCGCCAGCAGCTTGGTGTACGGGGGAAACACTGAAGCTTTCTTT.

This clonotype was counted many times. CDR3 sequence (DNA): TGCAGTGCTAAAAGGCTAGCGGGAGAAGAGACCCAGTACTTC. This encodes CSAKRLAGEETQYF. The chain has TRBV20-1 and TRBJ2-5, with TRBD2 matching over 10 bases. In germline, CDR1 is DFQATT, CDR2 SNEGSKA (reference sequence). V gave up 4 bases and J gave up 3 bases; unmatched junction bases: 5. This CDR3 spans 14 amino acids.

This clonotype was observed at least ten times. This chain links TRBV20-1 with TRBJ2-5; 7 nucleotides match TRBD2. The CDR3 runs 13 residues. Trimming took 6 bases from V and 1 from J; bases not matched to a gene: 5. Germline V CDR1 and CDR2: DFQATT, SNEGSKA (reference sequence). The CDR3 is CSALGRAQETQYF. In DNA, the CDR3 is TGCAGTGCCCTGGGGAGGGCCCAAGAGACCCAGTACTTC.

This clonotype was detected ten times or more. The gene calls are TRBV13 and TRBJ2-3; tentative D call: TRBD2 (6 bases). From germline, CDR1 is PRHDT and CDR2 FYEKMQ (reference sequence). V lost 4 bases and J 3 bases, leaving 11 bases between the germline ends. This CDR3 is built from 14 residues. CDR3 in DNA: TGTGCCAGCAGCTCGATGGGGGGAACAGATACGCAGTATTTT. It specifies CASSSMGGTDTQYF.

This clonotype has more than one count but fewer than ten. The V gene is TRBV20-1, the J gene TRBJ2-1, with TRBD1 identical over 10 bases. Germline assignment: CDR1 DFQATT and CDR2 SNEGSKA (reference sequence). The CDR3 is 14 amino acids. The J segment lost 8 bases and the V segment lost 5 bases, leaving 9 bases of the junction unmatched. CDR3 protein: CSASRDRGLDEQFF. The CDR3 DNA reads TGCAGTGCTTCGAGGGACAGGGGTTTAGATGAGCAGTTCTTC.

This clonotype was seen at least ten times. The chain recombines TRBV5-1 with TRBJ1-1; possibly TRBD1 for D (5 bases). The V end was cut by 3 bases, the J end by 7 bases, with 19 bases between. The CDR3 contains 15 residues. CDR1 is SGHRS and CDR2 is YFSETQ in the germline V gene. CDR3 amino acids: CASSSSPGGIGEAFF. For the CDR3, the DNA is TGCGCCAGCAGCTCGTCTCCGGGGGGGATCGGTGAAGCTTTCTTT.

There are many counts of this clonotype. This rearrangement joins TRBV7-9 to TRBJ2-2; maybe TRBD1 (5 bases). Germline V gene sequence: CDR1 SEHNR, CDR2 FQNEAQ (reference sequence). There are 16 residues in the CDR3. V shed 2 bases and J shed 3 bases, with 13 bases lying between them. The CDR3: CASSLSVTAHTGELFF. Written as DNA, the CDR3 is TGTGCCAGCAGCTTAAGTGTGACAGCCCACACCGGGGAGCTGTTTTTT.